The 23 T cell receptor beta chains presented below share a single source sample, sequenced in a study of T cell clonality in common variable immunodeficiency. Only in-frame clones appear in the TCRdb table, and some are missing; sequencing was by immunoSEQ multiplex PCR. Captured here are tens of thousands of clones, none seen once; the top ten comprise about 26%. Overall study results and limits: In common variable immunodeficiency, TCR beta chains reportedly carried fewer deletions and N-nucleotide insertions.

No antigen has been identified for these receptors. Material for sequencing was peripheral blood mononuclear cells. Receptors were obtained from a human donor with common variable immunodeficiency.

This clone was observed many times. Read sequence stops 3 residues before the CDR3 end, and the germline J gene provides the missing end. The gene calls are TRBV29-1 and TRBJ2-7; the match to TRBD1 covers 7 bases. Germline lookup yields CDR1 SQVTM and CDR2 ANQGSEA. The length of the CDR3 is 13 residues. The J segment lost 2 bases and the V segment lost 5 bases, leaving 6 bases of the junction unmatched. CDR3 sequence: CSVPNRGPYEQYF. Partial CDR3 DNA: TGCAGCGTTCCAAACAGGGGTCCCTACGAG.

This clone was seen a handful of times. The sequenced fragment ends 3 residues before the CDR3 boundary, so the rest is inferred from the germline J gene. V gene TRBV20-1 combines with J gene TRBJ2-1; 7 positions match TRBD2. The J segment lost 7 bases and the V segment lost 8 bases, leaving 17 bases of the junction unmatched. Germline assignment: CDR1 DFQATT and CDR2 SNEGSKA (reference sequence). This CDR3 comprises 15 residues. The CDR3 spells CSLPGLSGSWNEQFF. The sequenced CDR3 bases are TGCAGTCTTCCGGGACTATCCGGGAGTTGGAATGAG.

A remark on this clone: The CDR3 end lies 3 residues beyond the end of the read and is filled in from the germline J gene. The gene calls are TRBV10-3 and TRBJ2-7; D is unresolved. From germline, CDR1 is ENHRY and CDR2 SYGVKD. V was trimmed by 2 bases and J by 3 bases, leaving 8 bases between them. The CDR3 is 13 residues long. The part of the CDR3 DNA that was read is TGTGCCATCAGTGAGGCAGGAGACTACGAG. Translating gives CAISEAGDYE. The entire CDR3 reads CAISEAGDYEQYF.

This clone has a handful of counts. Sequencing ends 3 residues short of the CDR3 end; the germline J gene provides the rest. V is TRBV19 and J is TRBJ1-2, with D maybe TRBD1 (6 bases). CDR1 LNHDA and CDR2 SQIVND come from the germline V gene (reference sequence). CDR3 length: 15 amino acids. Trimming cost V 1 base and J 4 bases, with 13 bases left between them. The CDR3 DNA, read in part, is TGTGCCAGTAGTATAGGTCCCAGAGGGGGCTATGGC. This translates into CASSIGPRGGYG. The full CDR3 is CASSIGPRGGYGYTF.

In this sample, this clone turned up many times. The read is 3 residues too short to cover the CDR3 end, so that end is filled in from the germline J gene. The chain links TRBV7-3 to TRBJ2-5; the match to TRBD2 covers 11 bases. The CDR3 has 18 residues. From germline, CDR1 is SGHTA and CDR2 FQGTGA. V lost 5 bases and J lost 5; bases outside the gene matches: 16. The CDR3 is CASSPGGLAGGRGETQYF. CDR3 DNA (partial): TGTGCCAGCAGCCCCGGAGGCCTAGCGGGAGGTCGGGGGGAGACC.

This clone was seen ten or more times. Here the CDR3 reads CASGRASTEAFF. The CDR3 bases that were read are TGTGCCAGCGGCAGGGCGAGCACTGAA. The chain uses TRBV27 and TRBJ1-1, with D possibly matching TRBD1 (5 bases). The read falls 3 residues short of the CDR3 end, and the missing part is taken from the germline J gene. Trimming removed 8 bases at V and 4 bases at J, with 11 bases between. This CDR3 has 12 residues. Germline V gene lookup returns CDR1 MNHEY and CDR2 SMNVEV (reference sequence).

Ten or more counts support this clone. The read comes to an end 3 residues before the CDR3 does, leaving the germline J gene to fill in the end. The rearrangement links TRBV29-1 to TRBJ1-1; TRBD1 matches at 9 bases. With 4 bases clipped from V and 1 base from J, the junction kept 13 bases outside the gene matches. CDR3 length: 17 amino acids. Germline lookup yields CDR1 SQVTM and CDR2 ANQGSEA. CDR3 sequence: CSVVLTGQGTSNTEAFF. Partial CDR3 DNA: TGCAGCGTTGTCCTCACGGGACAGGGTACTTCGAACACTGAA.

This clone has a count of ten or more. The CDR3 end is not reached by the read, which stops 3 residues before it; the germline J gene fills it in. The genes are TRBV11-3 and TRBJ2-1, with TRBD2 matching 8 bases. This CDR3 comprises 14 residues. With V trimmed by 6 bases and J by 3 bases, 4 bases remained unmatched. In germline, CDR1 is SGHNT, CDR2 YENEEA. Incomplete CDR3 DNA: TGTGCCAGCAGTTTCAGCGGGAGCTACAATGAG. This gives the protein CASSFSGSYNE. The whole CDR3 sequence is CASSFSGSYNEQFF. Complete variable domain (other parts from reference TRBV11-3 and TRBJ2-1): EAGVVQSPRYKIIEKKQPVAFWCNPISGHNTLYWYLQNLGQGPELLIRYENEEAVDDSQLPKDRFSAERLKGVDSTLKIQPAELGDSAVYLCASSFSGSYNEQFFGPGTRLTVL.

This clone was counted ten times or more. The read ends 3 residues shy of where the CDR3 ends; the end is completed using the germline J gene. The chain carries TRBV12-5 and TRBJ2-3; 7 bases align to TRBD1. With 8 bases clipped from V and 0 bases from J, the junction kept 8 bases outside the gene matches. Germline V gene sequence: CDR1 LGHNT, CDR2 FRNRAP. The CDR3 consists of 15 residues. CDR3 protein: CASTEGATSTDTQYF. The part of the CDR3 DNA that was read is TGTGCTAGTACTGAGGGGGCCACTAGCACAGATACG.

This clone was counted ten times or more. Read coverage stops 3 residues before the CDR3 terminus; the germline J gene supplies the remainder. The J gene is TRBJ2-2, the V gene TRBV19; D ambiguous. V was clipped by 0 bases and J by 5 bases, with 4 bases between them. The germline V gene encodes CDR1 LNHDA and CDR2 SQIVND (reference sequence). The CDR3 length is 13 residues. The CDR3 here is CASSIDLTGELFF. The covered CDR3 bases are TGTGCCAGTAGTATAGATCTAACCGGGGAG.

In regard to this clone: The CDR3 end lies 3 residues beyond the end of the read and is filled in from the germline J gene. The chain uses TRBV20-1 and TRBJ2-7, with 10 positions matching TRBD1. CDR3 length: 15 amino acids. Germline lookup yields CDR1 DFQATT and CDR2 SNEGSKA (reference sequence). The V segment lost 0 bases and the J segment 4 bases; nucleotides outside the gene matches: 6. The sequenced part of the CDR3 DNA is TGCAGTGCTAGAGACCGGGACAGGGGCCATTACGAG. Protein sequence: CSARDRDRGHYE. The complete CDR3 reads CSARDRDRGHYEQYF.

There are many counts of this clone. The read falls 3 residues short of the CDR3 end, and the missing part is taken from the germline J gene. The V call is TRBV29-1, the J call TRBJ2-5, with D perhaps matching TRBD1 (5 bases). The CDR3 sequence is 11 residues long. Trimming took off 4 bases at V and 3 bases at J, with 6 bases between the two ends. The germline V gene has CDR1 SQVTM and CDR2 ANQGSEA. The sequenced part of the CDR3 DNA is TGCAGCGTTGGGGGCGAAGAGACC. Translation: CSVGGEET. Given in full, the CDR3 is CSVGGEETQYF.

This clone was seen only a few times. The sequence runs out 3 residues before the end of the CDR3; the remainder is reconstructed from the germline J gene. The chain joins TRBV2 to TRBJ2-7; the D gene is possibly TRBD1 (7 bases). CDR1 is SNHLY and CDR2 is FYNNEI in the germline V gene. The CDR3 is made up of 16 amino acids. Trimming pared 6 bases from V and 2 bases from J, leaving 20 bases between. CDR3 bases read: TGTGCCAGCAGCGAGGGAGGTCTAGGGACAGCCTACGAG. Protein sequence: CASSEGGLGTAYE. Given in full, the CDR3 is CASSEGGLGTAYEQYF.

A remark on this clone: The CDR3 end lies 3 residues beyond the end of the read and is filled in from the germline J gene. The chain links TRBV7-6 to TRBJ1-4; 7 positions agree with TRBD1. Germline V gene lookup returns CDR1 SGHVS and CDR2 FNYEAQ. The CDR3 has 15 amino acids. The J segment lost 7 bases and the V segment lost 2 bases, leaving 7 bases of the junction unmatched. The CDR3 DNA, read in part, is TGTGCCAGCAGCTTATCCGGGACAGCGACTGAAAAA. Protein: CASSLSGTATEK. In full, the CDR3 is CASSLSGTATEKLFF.

As to this clone: The CDR3 end lies 3 residues beyond the end of the read and is filled in from the germline J gene. This rearrangement joins TRBV19 to TRBJ2-2, with 8 bases that match TRBD1. The CDR3 runs to 18 residues. Germline lookup yields CDR1 LNHDA and CDR2 SQIVND (reference sequence). V was pared by 5 bases and J by 2 bases, with 13 bases of the junction left unmatched. This CDR3 is CASSPWTGILLNTGELFF. The part of the CDR3 DNA that was read is TGTGCCAGTAGTCCCTGGACAGGGATCCTACTTAACACCGGGGAG.

This clone came up many times. The sequence runs out 3 residues before the end of the CDR3; the remainder is reconstructed from the germline J gene. This chain links TRBV7-3 with TRBJ2-7, with 11 bases fitting TRBD2. V lost 3 bases and J lost 3; bases outside the gene matches: 7. The CDR3 loop spans 16 amino acids. Germline V gene lookup returns CDR1 SGHTA and CDR2 FQGTGA. Incomplete CDR3 DNA: TGTGCCAGCAGCTTTTTAACTAGCGGGAGCGTCTACGAG. Its translation: CASSFLTSGSVYE. The complete CDR3 protein is CASSFLTSGSVYEQYF.

This clone was detected ten times or more. The read gets to within 3 residues of the CDR3 end, and the germline J gene fills in the rest. The V call is TRBV20-1, the J call TRBJ1-5, with 7 bases identical to TRBD1. Germline V lookup: CDR1 DFQATT, CDR2 SNEGSKA (reference sequence). This CDR3 has 16 amino acids. V shed 6 bases and J 3 bases; nucleotides not matched to a gene: 14. The CDR3 DNA, read in part, is TGCAGTGCCATACCCGGGACAGCCACTAACAATCAGCCC. This translates into CSAIPGTATNNQP. The entire CDR3 sequence reads CSAIPGTATNNQPQHF.

This clone was counted a few times. From the germline J gene comes the end of the CDR3, since the read stops 3 residues before it. V usage is TRBV18 and J usage is TRBJ1-2; weak D call: TRBD1 (5 bases). V gave up 6 bases and J gave up 5 bases, with 13 bases separating them. Germline V gene lookup returns CDR1 KGHSH and CDR2 LQKENI. The CDR3 consists of 13 residues. The CDR3 here is CASSLGGDYGYTF. The DNA read from the CDR3 is TGTGCCAGCTCCTTGGGGGGAGATTATGGC.

Comment on this clone: The CDR3 end falls 3 residues outside the read, so it is completed with the germline J gene. Other nucleotide sequences from this sample produce the same CDR3. The V and J genes are TRBV18 and TRBJ2-3, with 11 bases fitting TRBD1. V was pared by 4 bases and J by 7 bases, with 4 bases of the junction left unmatched. This CDR3 is built from 14 residues. Germline CDR1 and CDR2: KGHSH and LQKENI. CDR3: CASSRRDRGYTQYF. CDR3 DNA, as far as it was read: TGTGCCAGCTCACGCCGGGACAGGGGGTATACG.

This clone was seen at least ten times. Read sequence stops 3 residues before the CDR3 end, and the germline J gene provides the missing end. The chain employs TRBV20-1 and TRBJ2-2; 7 bases are a match to TRBD2. From germline, CDR1 is DFQATT and CDR2 SNEGSKA (reference sequence). The length of the CDR3 is 15 residues. J lost 4 bases, V lost 3 bases, and 8 bases had no gene match. The sequenced CDR3 bases are TGCAGTGCTAGGCCTTTACTAGCGATCACCGGGGAG. The encoded protein is CSARPLLAITGE. The full CDR3 is CSARPLLAITGELFF.

The sequenced part of the CDR3 DNA is TGTGCCAGTAGTAACCGGGACACCCTAAACTATGGC. Its protein is CASSNRDTLNYG. The entire CDR3 is CASSNRDTLNYGYTF. V usage is TRBV19 and J usage is TRBJ1-2; possible D gene TRBD1, 6 bases. The read terminates 3 residues before the CDR3 end, so the remaining end is supplied by the germline J gene. CDR3 length: 15 residues. Trimming cost V 4 bases and J 2 bases, with 14 bases left between them. CDR1 is LNHDA, CDR2 SQIVND, per germline (reference sequence).

This clone was seen a few times. The read halts 3 residues ahead of the CDR3 end, with the missing end drawn from the germline J gene. The chain combines TRBV18 with TRBJ2-7; D is unclear. CDR3 length: 14 amino acids. V was cut by 4 bases and J by 0 bases, with 10 bases left in between. Per the germline V gene, CDR1 is KGHSH and CDR2 is LQKENI. Here the CDR3 reads CASSLPQSSYEQYF. The sequenced CDR3 bases are TGTGCCAGCTCACTACCACAGAGCTCCTACGAG.

This clone showed up just a few times. The CDR3 end is not reached by the read, which stops 3 residues before it; the germline J gene fills it in. The chain is built from TRBV6-2 or TRBV6-3 and TRBJ1-5; a weak D match, TRBD1 (6 bases). There are 14 residues in the CDR3. Between the trimmed V and J ends, which lost 10 bases and 4 bases, there was a span of 17 bases. Germline V gene lookup returns CDR1 MNHEY and CDR2 SVGEGT. CDR3 region: CATLQGGRNQPQHF. The CDR3 bases that were read are TGTGCCACCCTACAGGGAGGTCGGAATCAGCCC.